This T cell receptor (beta chain) was obtained from a study of OX40 agonist ivuxolimab in advanced cancers. Across the whole study: Clinicians treated patients with ivuxolimab, an agonistic anti-OX40 (CD134) antibody. The study reported partial responses in three patients: one hepatocellular carcinoma, two cutaneous melanoma. Findings and caveats of the study: In a subset of nonresponders, normalized T-cell clonal expansion was also low.

V lost 7 bases, J lost 8 bases, and 7 bases stayed unmatched. Germline CDR1 is ENHRY and CDR2 is SYGVKD. The CDR3 has 13 amino acids. Comments on this clone: The antigen is not known.

TCRdb's table, derived via immunoSEQ multiplex PCR, lists solely in-frame clones and lacks some. This table holds more than 65,000 clones, approximately 91% found once. Patients were ineligible given autoimmune disease history or systemic immunosuppression. This receptor was taken from an adult with an advanced solid tumor such as melanoma, head and neck, liver or kidney cancer. This chain links TRBV10-3 with TRBJ1-2; TRBD1 agrees at 10 bases. The sequences come from CD4+ or CD8+ T cells sorted from blood, collected in a trial of the OX40 agonist ivuxolimab. Written as DNA, the CDR3 is TGTGCCATCAACAGACAGGGGGCGGGAGGCTACACCTTC. It yields the protein CAINRQGAGGYTF.